This T cell receptor beta chain was documented in a study of spatial heterogeneity in lung cancer. Study-level points and caveats: More often at tumor resection than at routine follow-up, ubiquitous expanded tumor TCRs were detected in the blood.

Noted time point: blood at routine non-recurrence follow-up after resection. Whole RNA from tumor, nontumor lung or frozen PBMC was sequenced unsorted. On each TCR cDNA molecule, a unique molecular identifier was present. One entry per CDR3 protein, called by TCRdb with MiXCR from the 5' RACE reads. The table lists around 120,000 distinct CDR3 sequences, 12% of them singletons. For this clonotype: Its cognate antigen is unknown.

Looked up from germline, CDR1 is MNHEY and CDR2 is SVGAGI. The J segment lost 6 bases and the V segment lost 2 bases, leaving 3 bases of the junction unmatched. The CDR3 is 14 residues long. This clonotype was obtained from a male donor with early-stage non-small cell lung cancer. The material sequenced was PBMCs, taken at follow-up. The rearrangement joins TRBV6-5 to TRBJ1-5; 8 nucleotides agree with TRBD1. CDR3 sequence: CASSYGQGAQPQHF. Here the CDR3 DNA reads TGTGCCAGCAGTTACGGACAGGGAGCTCAGCCCCAGCATTTT.